The rows below give T cell receptor beta chains drawn from one sample of a study of cytomegalovirus exposure and HLA in healthy donors. The method was immunoSEQ multiplex PCR; TCRdb's version includes in-frame clones alone and lacks a portion of them. The repertoire holds 110,000 to 150,000 clones, with roughly 77% as singletons. The sequencing sample was made of PBMCs. The receptors here all came from a woman aged 30 to 39 in good health and CMV-seronegative. Each CDR3 is given with its conserved first and last residue. Each record gives: CDR3 protein, D gene, V gene. D genes are given only for firm matches.

CASGSGTSGGAVGELFF	TRBD2	TRBV12-5
CASSSGRAYEQYF	TRBD2	TRBV27
CATKHTAGASIYNEQFF	TRBD2	TRBV27
CASSEARGGWETQYF	NA	TRBV6-1
CASSVAGNTDTQYF	NA	TRBV9
CASSPAGTGDTDTQYF	TRBD1	TRBV11-2
CASSLMGSSNEKLFF	NA	TRBV7-9
CASSYSGDRGWPQHF	TRBD1	TRBV6-5
CASSFRMGQGQETQYF	TRBD1	TRBV7-7
CASSLVGGRGNTIYF	NA	TRBV5-6
CASSSQPGQGANEQFF	TRBD1	TRBV5-1
CASSEESVPLNEQFF	NA	TRBV19
CAGSAEGTVGEKLFF	NA	TRBV11-2